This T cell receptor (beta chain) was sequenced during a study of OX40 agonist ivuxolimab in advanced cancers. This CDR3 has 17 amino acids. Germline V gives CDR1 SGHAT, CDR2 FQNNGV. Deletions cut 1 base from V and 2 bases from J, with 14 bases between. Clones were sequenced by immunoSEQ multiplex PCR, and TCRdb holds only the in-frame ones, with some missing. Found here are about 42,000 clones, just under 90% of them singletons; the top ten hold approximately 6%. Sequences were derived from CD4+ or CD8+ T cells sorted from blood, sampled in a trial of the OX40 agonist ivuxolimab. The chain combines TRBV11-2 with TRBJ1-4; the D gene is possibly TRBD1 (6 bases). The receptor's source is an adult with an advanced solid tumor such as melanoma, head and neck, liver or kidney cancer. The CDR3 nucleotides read TGTGCCAGCAGCTTAGGACAGGCGTTCTACACTAATGAAAAACTGTTTTTT. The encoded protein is CASSLGQAFYTNEKLFF.